Each of the 17 T cell receptor beta chains below was sequenced from the same sample in a study of sequential checkpoint blockade in melanoma. The sample's treatment: randomized to nivolumab then ipilimumab (arm A) or the reverse (arm B). Repertoires were generated with immunoSEQ multiplex PCR, while TCRdb's copy carries only in-frame clones and drops some. The table shows about 18,000 clones, with 55% to 70% occurring only once. The source material was CD8+ T cells sorted from blood (inferred from file names), sampled from a patient given nivolumab and ipilimumab in sequence. Receptors originate from a human donor with melanoma.

J is TRBJ2-1 and V is TRBV7-9, with 8 nucleotides matching TRBD1. This CDR3 spans 16 amino acids. In germline, CDR1 is SEHNR, CDR2 FQNEAQ (reference sequence). V shed 5 bases, J shed 3 bases, and the junction held 9 bases outside the gene matches. The DNA for the CDR3 is TGTGCCAGCAGCGAAGGACAGGGCCCAAACTACAATGAGCAGTTCTTC. This encodes CASSEGQGPNYNEQFF.

The rearrangement uses TRBV5-4 and TRBJ2-7; 7 bases map to TRBD1. Germline V gives CDR1 SGHNT, CDR2 YYREEE (reference sequence). CDR3 length: 14 amino acids. Trimming removed 1 base from V and 3 bases from J; junction bases left unmatched: 4. CDR3 nucleotide sequence: TGTGCCAGCAGCTTGAGGGACAGCAGCTACGAGCAGTACTTC. This codes for CASSLRDSSYEQYF.

This clone has a handful of counts. V gene TRBV7-8 combines with J gene TRBJ1-1; perhaps TRBD1 as D (5 bases). Germline V gives CDR1 SGHVS, CDR2 FQNEAQ. The CDR3 totals 14 residues. Trimming shortened V by 5 bases and J by 4 bases, and 14 bases separated the two germline ends. The CDR3 reads CASSPGGGGTEAFF. The CDR3 DNA sequence: TGTGCCAGCAGCCCAGGCGGGGGAGGCACTGAAGCTTTCTTT.

This clone was observed a single time. The chain couples TRBV7-9 to TRBJ2-7; weak D call: TRBD1 (5 bases). Germline CDR1 and CDR2: SEHNR and FQNEAQ (reference sequence). The ends were cut back, 0 bases at V and 4 bases at J, with 7 bases in the middle. This CDR3 region has 13 residues. As DNA, the CDR3 is TGTGCCAGCAGCTTAGCGGCAGGGTACGAGCAGTACTTC. It specifies CASSLAAGYEQYF. The whole variable domain, filled in from reference TRBV7-9 and TRBJ2-7, reads DTGVSQNPRHKITKRGQNVTFRCDPISEHNRLYWYRQTLGQGPEFLTYFQNEAQLEKSRLLSDRFSAERPKGSFSTLEIQRTEQGDSAMYLCASSLAAGYEQYFGPGTRLTVT.

This chain connects TRBV19 to TRBJ2-5, with TRBD2 matching 10 bases. The CDR3 loop spans 15 amino acids. The junction had 5 bases not matched to a gene; V was cut back by 3 bases and J by 4 bases. Per germline, CDR1 LNHDA and CDR2 SQIVND (reference sequence). The CDR3 DNA is TGTGCCAGTAGTATTCTAGCGGGGGATGGAGAGACCCAGTACTTC. As protein: CASSILAGDGETQYF.

This sequence joins TRBV9 and TRBJ2-1, with a weak D call TRBD2 (6 bases). The CDR3 sequence is 16 residues long. Deletions cut 0 bases from V and 9 bases from J, with 19 bases between. Germline CDR1 is SGDLS and CDR2 is YYNGEE. CDR3 in DNA: TGTGCCAGCAGCGTAGAAACCGGGACTTCGATTAGTGAGCAGTTCTTC. Protein: CASSVETGTSISEQFF.

The chain is built from TRBV28 and TRBJ1-2; 9 bases align to TRBD1. In germline, CDR1 is MDHEN, CDR2 SYDVKM. V was clipped by 1 base and J by 5 bases; unmatched bases: 8. The CDR3 is 16 amino acids. The DNA of the CDR3 is TGTGCCAGCAGTTTATACGGGACAGGGAGGGAGTATGGCTACACCTTC. Its protein is CASSLYGTGREYGYTF.

The rearrangement links TRBV7-9 to TRBJ2-7; 7 positions agree with TRBD1. This CDR3 comprises 14 residues. V lost 5 bases to trimming and J lost 7 bases; unmatched junction nucleotides: 11. CDR1 is SEHNR and CDR2 is FQNEAQ in the germline V gene (reference sequence). CDR3 DNA: TGTGCCAGCAGCCCACGGGACAGTCCTTTAGAGCAGTACTTC. The encoded protein is CASSPRDSPLEQYF.

The V call is TRBV7-6, the J call TRBJ2-5; the D gene is possibly TRBD2 (6 bases). The CDR3 extends over 14 amino acids. The ends were cut back, 3 bases at V and 5 bases at J, with 13 bases in the middle. Germline V gives CDR1 SGHVS, CDR2 FNYEAQ. CDR3 nucleotides: TGTGCCAGCAGCTTGCCCACCGCGGGGGAGACCCAGTACTTC. Protein: CASSLPTAGETQYF.

This sequence joins TRBV29-1 and TRBJ1-2; D gene unclear. Deletions cut 1 base from V and 4 bases from J, with 4 bases between. The CDR3 is 11 residues long. Germline V gene data show CDR1 as SQVTM and CDR2 as ANQGSEA. CDR3 region: CSVEGLYGYTF. The CDR3 DNA sequence: TGCAGCGTTGAAGGACTCTATGGCTACACCTTC.

This chain joins TRBV5-6 and TRBJ1-4; 10 bases are a match to TRBD1. Germline lookup yields CDR1 SGHDT and CDR2 YYEEEE. This CDR3 region has 15 residues. V gave up 4 bases and J gave up 7 bases; unmatched junction bases: 7. The CDR3: CASSQGTGVFEKLFF. In nucleotides, the CDR3 is TGTGCCAGCAGCCAAGGGACAGGGGTATTTGAAAAACTGTTTTTT.

The chain has TRBV27 and TRBJ1-5, with unresolved D. V was trimmed by 0 bases and J by 0 bases, leaving 6 bases between them. Germline CDR1 and CDR2: MNHEY and SMNVEV (reference sequence). The CDR3 sequence is 15 residues long. Written as DNA, the CDR3 is TGTGCCAGCAGTTTATCCAGTTATAGCAATCAGCCCCAGCATTTT. Encoded protein: CASSLSSYSNQPQHF.

This clone was seen only a few times. This chain links TRBV15 with TRBJ1-1; possibly TRBD1 for D (6 bases). Trimming shortened V by 0 bases and J by 3 bases, and 23 bases separated the two germline ends. CDR1 is LNHNV and CDR2 is YYDKDF in the germline V gene (reference sequence). CDR3 size: 19 residues. CDR3 loop: CATSRDREVVIRGDTEAFF. In DNA form, the CDR3 reads TGTGCCACCAGCAGAGATCGGGAGGTGGTCATAAGGGGGGACACTGAAGCTTTCTTT.

This clone was detected only once. The rearrangement joins TRBV11-2 to TRBJ2-3; 7 bases are shared with TRBD1. Germline CDR1 is SGHAT and CDR2 is FQNNGV. The CDR3 length is 17 residues. Trimming at V came to 8 bases and at J to 0 bases, leaving 14 bases not matched to a gene. The CDR3: CASLPPAGTESTDTQYF. DNA of the CDR3: TGTGCCAGCCTACCACCGGCCGGGACAGAAAGCACAGATACGCAGTATTTT.

V and J are TRBV9 and TRBJ2-1, with TRBD2 identical over 9 bases. Trimming removed 0 bases from V and 8 bases from J; junction bases left unmatched: 6. The CDR3 totals 15 residues. Germline assignment: CDR1 SGDLS and CDR2 YYNGEE. The CDR3 is CASSVAGTSIHEQFF. CDR3 DNA: TGTGCCAGCAGCGTAGCTGGGACTAGCATCCATGAGCAGTTCTTC.

This chain connects TRBV5-4 to TRBJ2-7; TRBD1 might be the D (5 bases). The CDR3 contains 16 residues. Trimming left V 2 bases short and J 3 bases short, with 18 bases between. The germline V gene encodes CDR1 SGHNT and CDR2 YYREEE (reference sequence). In nucleotides, the CDR3 is TGTGCCAGCAGCTTCCGACAGCCATATAGAGTCTACGAGCAGTACTTC. This translates into CASSFRQPYRVYEQYF.

The V gene is TRBV29-1, the J gene TRBJ2-5, with 8 bases lining up with TRBD1. The J call may be wrong; the DNA end is better matched by TRBJ2-7. The CDR3 runs to 12 residues. Looked up from germline, CDR1 is SQVTM and CDR2 is ANQGSEA. The CDR3 bases are TGCAGGGTCGGACAGGGTCAGTACGAGCAGTACTTC. This codes for CRVGQGQYEQYF.